Shown below are 16 T cell receptor beta chains from a single sample sequenced in a study of long-term antiretroviral therapy in people with HIV (dated by TCRdb to between 2022 and 2023). The immunoSEQ hsTCRB v3.0 assay was used at survey level resolution for TRB variable region sequencing. Drawn from immuneACCESS, this table holds only the in-frame rearrangements with V and J called that TCRdb kept. Clones are partly lost; checked studies trace under half to an unresolved V gene and leave the rest unexplained. The sample records tens of thousands of clones, approximately 83% of which are singletons. The top ten constitute approximately 3.6% of the sample. The specimen was unsorted PBMCs, collected 0.8 years before starting antiretroviral therapy. Source of these receptors: a man between 18 and 35 years old with HIV.

The V and J genes are TRBV11-2 and TRBJ2-7, with unresolved D. The CDR3 loop spans 14 amino acids. CDR1 and CDR2 (germline): SGHAT, FQNNGV. V dropped 0 bases and J dropped 2 bases, with 8 bases sitting between them. In DNA form, the CDR3 reads TGTGCCAGCAGCTTAGATCACCCAACCTACGAGCAGTACTTC. Protein sequence: CASSLDHPTYEQYF. The full variable domain, its missing parts supplied by reference TRBV11-2 and TRBJ2-7, is EAGVAQSPRYKIIEKRQSVAFWCNPISGHATLYWYQQILGQGPKLLIQFQNNGVVDDSQLPKDRFSAERLKGVDSTLKIQPAKLEDSAVYLCASSLDHPTYEQYFGPGTRLTVT.

The chain couples TRBV19 to TRBJ1-2; D call uncertain. V shed 0 bases and J shed 2 bases, with 10 bases lying between them. Per the germline V gene, CDR1 is LNHDA and CDR2 is SQIVND (reference sequence). The CDR3 contains 15 residues. The CDR3 reads CASSIDYRTNYGYTF. CDR3 sequence (DNA): TGTGCCAGTAGTATAGATTACAGAACCAACTATGGCTACACCTTC. Using reference TRBV19 and TRBJ1-2 for the parts outside the CDR3, the full variable domain is DGGITQSPKYLFRKEGQNVTLSCEQNLNHDAMYWYRQDPGQGLRLIYYSQIVNDFQKGDIAEGYSVSREKKESFPLTVTSAQKNPTAFYLCASSIDYRTNYGYTFGSGTRLTVV.

DNA for the CDR3: TGTGCCAGCAGCTTTGGAACCGGGACTAGGAACTACGAGCAGTACTTC. It encodes CASSFGTGTRNYEQYF. The genes are TRBV11-2 and TRBJ2-7; 8 nucleotides match TRBD2. J gave up 3 bases and V 3 bases, and 10 bases lay outside the gene matches. The CDR3 is 16 residues long. CDR1 and CDR2 (germline): SGHAT, FQNNGV.

The chain is built from TRBV2 and TRBJ2-7; 14 nucleotides line up with TRBD2. Per the germline V gene, CDR1 is SNHLY and CDR2 is FYNNEI. The ends lost 6 bases at V and 8 bases at J; junction bases unmatched: 9. CDR3 length equals 15 residues. The CDR3 sequence: CASRAGTSGGGQQYF. The CDR3 nucleotides read TGTGCCAGCAGAGCCGGGACTAGCGGGGGTGGGCAGCAGTACTTC.

The chain couples TRBV6-5 to TRBJ1-1; maybe TRBD1 (5 bases). Germline loops: CDR1 MNHEY, CDR2 SVGAGI. CDR3 length: 13 amino acids. V lost 0 bases, J lost 6 bases, and 8 bases lay in between. In DNA form, the CDR3 reads TGTGCCAGCAGTTACTCGTGGGGGGCTGAAGCTTTCTTT. Its protein product is CASSYSWGAEAFF.

The chain employs TRBV18 and TRBJ2-1; D may be TRBD2 (6 bases). The CDR3 sequence is 19 residues long. Deletions cut 0 bases from V and 5 bases from J, with 23 bases between. Germline V gene sequence: CDR1 KGHSH, CDR2 LQKENI. The CDR3 sequence is CASSPPTGRDLSTDNEQFF. DNA of the CDR3: TGTGCCAGCTCACCACCGACGGGGCGGGACCTCTCTACGGACAATGAGCAGTTCTTC.

The rearrangement joins TRBV7-9 to TRBJ1-1; tentatively, D is TRBD1 (5 bases). V lost 0 bases, J lost 7 bases, and 6 bases lay in between. The CDR3 extends over 12 amino acids. Germline assignment: CDR1 SEHNR and CDR2 FQNEAQ (reference sequence). CDR3 DNA sequence: TGTGCCAGCAGCTTAGCGGGGGGTGAAGCTTTCTTT. It is translated as CASSLAGGEAFF. The whole variable domain, filled in from reference TRBV7-9 and TRBJ1-1, reads DTGVSQNPRHKITKRGQNVTFRCDPISEHNRLYWYRQTLGQGPEFLTYFQNEAQLEKSRLLSDRFSAERPKGSFSTLEIQRTEQGDSAMYLCASSLAGGEAFFGQGTRLTVV.

This clone showed up just a few times. The rearrangement links TRBV20-1 to TRBJ1-2; D is uncertain. CDR3 length: 10 amino acids. The V gene lost 6 bases and the J gene lost 0 bases, with 2 bases spanning the gap. The germline V gene has CDR1 DFQATT and CDR2 SNEGSKA (reference sequence). In DNA form, the CDR3 reads TGCAGTGCGCCTAACTATGGCTACACCTTC. It specifies CSAPNYGYTF.

Only a few counts were recorded for this clone. The rearrangement links TRBV5-4 to TRBJ2-1, with TRBD2 identical over 8 bases. The CDR3 is made up of 14 amino acids. Germline lookup yields CDR1 SGHNT and CDR2 YYREEE (reference sequence). V was pared by 7 bases and J by 9 bases, with 12 bases of the junction left unmatched. The CDR3 DNA reads as TGTGCCAGCCACTTCCGGGAGGGCCCCAGTGAGCAGTTCTTC. Protein: CASHFREGPSEQFF.

The V and J genes are TRBV2 and TRBJ2-1, with D tentatively TRBD1 or TRBD2 (5 bases each). This CDR3 contains 12 residues. Germline CDR1 is SNHLY and CDR2 is FYNNEI. The V end lost 8 bases, the J end lost 5 bases, and 10 bases lay between the germline ends. The CDR3 reads CASRGRDNEQFF. CDR3 nucleotide sequence: TGTGCCAGCCGGGGACGGGACAATGAGCAGTTCTTC.

V and J are TRBV7-8 and TRBJ2-3; D is ambiguous. V gave up 5 bases and J gave up 2 bases, with 14 bases separating them. Germline V lookup: CDR1 SGHVS, CDR2 FQNEAQ. The CDR3 runs to 15 residues. Here the CDR3 reads CASSPSLAVTDTQYF. CDR3 DNA: TGTGCCAGCAGCCCGTCTCTGGCGGTCACAGATACGCAGTATTTT.

The gene calls are TRBV6-4 and TRBJ2-1; D is undetermined. CDR3 length: 15 amino acids. Germline CDR1 is MRHNA and CDR2 is SNTAGT. The ends were cut back, 3 bases at V and 10 bases at J, with 19 bases in the middle. CDR3 DNA sequence: TGTGCCAGCAGTGAAGCCCCAGAGGTCCCCAGGGAGCAGTTCTTC. Translated, it gives CASSEAPEVPREQFF.

In its sample, this clone was seen once. The V gene is TRBV7-9, the J gene TRBJ2-6; D gene uncertain. V lost 2 bases and J 2 bases, leaving 4 bases between the germline ends. Germline CDR1 reads SEHNR; CDR2 reads FQNEAQ (reference sequence). The CDR3 loop spans 14 amino acids. The CDR3 DNA reads TGTGCCAGCAGCTTAAACCCTGGGGCCAACGTCCTGACTTTC. Amino acids: CASSLNPGANVLTF.

V and J are TRBV27 and TRBJ1-2, with D unresolved. CDR3 length equals 13 residues. Germline values: CDR1 MNHEY, CDR2 SMNVEV (reference sequence). Trimming took 4 bases from V and 8 from J, leaving 14 bases between them. The CDR3 sequence: CASSSGGWGGYTF. The CDR3 DNA reads as TGTGCCAGCAGTTCCGGAGGGTGGGGAGGCTACACCTTC.

J is TRBJ1-1 and V is TRBV5-4, with a possible D match to TRBD1 (5 bases). Germline loops: CDR1 SGHNT, CDR2 YYREEE (reference sequence). The ends were cut back, 4 bases at V and 0 bases at J, with 19 bases in the middle. This CDR3 is built from 17 residues. In DNA, the CDR3 is TGTGCCAGCAGCAACACCGGACAACGCACCGTGAACACTGAAGCTTTCTTT. It yields the protein CASSNTGQRTVNTEAFF.

CDR3 sequence (DNA): TGTGCCACCAGCGCGAAACGGAGTTCCGGGAACGAGCAGTACTTC. This encodes CATSAKRSSGNEQYF. The V call is TRBV15, the J call TRBJ2-7; D is perhaps TRBD2 (5 bases). The CDR3 is made up of 15 amino acids. The germline CDR1 and CDR2 sequences are LNHNV and YYDKDF (reference sequence). Trimming pared 5 bases from V and 5 bases from J, leaving 19 bases between.